This section outlines one T cell receptor beta chain sequence together with its context. This record belongs to a study of long-term antiretroviral therapy in people with HIV. A v3.0 immunoSEQ assay was performed at survey level. The method was immunoSEQ multiplex PCR; TCRdb's version includes in-frame clones alone and lacks a portion of them. The top ten hold roughly 4.9% of the sample, which has about 38,000 clones, 80% to 85% seen once. The source is a man between 18 and 35 years old with HIV. Specimen: unsorted PBMCs, collected 1.5 years after starting antiretroviral therapy.

The CDR3 region is CASTMSQIRGNTIYF. The CDR3 DNA sequence: TGTGCCAGCACCATGAGCCAGATCCGTGGAAACACCATATATTTT. This rearrangement joins TRBV11-2 to TRBJ1-3; D not certain. CDR1 and CDR2 (germline): SGHAT, FQNNGV. CDR3 size: 15 residues. V was trimmed by 7 bases and J by 3 bases, leaving 16 bases between them.